The 22 T cell receptor beta chains below were found in one sample sequenced in a study of blood T cells in healthy people across ages. Through a sample-barcoded 5' primer and a J-beta primer mix, a second PCR was run for roughly 6 to 12 cycles. Each CDR3 protein gets one entry after TCRdb re-called the 5' RACE reads with MiXCR. Here the sample spans over 1,300,000 distinct CDR3 sequences, almost 60% being singletons. The sequencing sample was made of blood. These TCRs come from a man aged 18 to 30 in good health.

This clonotype has only a few counts. The V gene is TRBV6-2 or TRBV6-3, the J gene TRBJ2-4; 9 nucleotides line up with TRBD1. The end of the DNA is better explained by TRBJ2-7, so the J call may be wrong. CDR3 size: 16 residues. Germline CDR1 MNHEY, CDR2 SVGEGT. The CDR3 loop is CASSYKGGDRVYEQYF. The CDR3 coding sequence is TGTGCCAGCAGTTACAAAGGCGGGGACAGGGTCTACGAGCAGTACTTC.

The rearrangement uses TRBV7-9 and TRBJ2-1, with D uncertain. Germline V gives CDR1 SEHNR, CDR2 FQNEAQ (reference sequence). This CDR3 has 11 amino acids. The V end lost 3 bases, the J end lost 9 bases, and 6 bases lay between the germline ends. The CDR3 region is CASSFWSEQFF. CDR3 bases: TGTGCCAGCAGCTTCTGGTCTGAGCAGTTCTTC.

This clonotype has a single count. This chain connects TRBV9 to TRBJ2-1, with D maybe TRBD1 (5 bases). The CDR3 has 13 residues. The V gene lost 3 bases and the J gene lost 6 bases, with 10 bases spanning the gap. Germline values: CDR1 SGDLS, CDR2 YYNGEE. CDR3 loop: CASSAQGLNEQFF. The CDR3 nucleotides are TGTGCCAGCAGCGCCCAGGGTCTCAATGAGCAGTTCTTC.

The chain joins TRBV20-1 to TRBJ2-4; weak D call: TRBD1 (5 bases). The DNA end favors TRBJ2-7, so the J call may be wrong. Germline V gene sequence: CDR1 DFQATT, CDR2 SNEGSKA (reference sequence). The CDR3 loop spans 14 amino acids. In DNA form, the CDR3 reads TGCAGTGCCAAGCCCTTCGACAGTTACTACGAGCAGTACTTC. It encodes CSAKPFDSYYEQYF.

With regard to this clonotype: A junction end diverges from the germline sequence, so it may reflect a read error. The chain recombines TRBV6-5 with TRBJ1-6; D uncertain. The germline V gene encodes CDR1 MNHEY and CDR2 SVGAGI. The CDR3 extends over 16 amino acids. The CDR3 is CAGSYSGSSYNSPLHF. DNA of the CDR3: TGTGCCGGCAGTTACTCGGGGAGCTCCTATAATTCACCCCTCCACTTT.

The V and J genes are TRBV24-1 and TRBJ2-3, with D tentatively TRBD2 (6 bases). The V end was cut by 7 bases, the J end by 6 bases, with 10 bases between. CDR1 is KGHDR and CDR2 is SFDVKD in the germline V gene. This CDR3 contains 12 residues. The CDR3 region is CATSRETDTQYF. The CDR3 nucleotides are TGTGCCACCAGCCGGGAGACGGATACGCAGTATTTT.

This clonotype has a count of ten or more. The genes are TRBV10-3 and TRBJ2-7; no clear D. Looked up from germline, CDR1 is ENHRY and CDR2 is SYGVKD. V gave up 3 bases and J gave up 4 bases, with 4 bases separating them. CDR3 length: 11 amino acids. CDR3 coding DNA: TGTGCCATCAGTGATTCATACGAGCAGTACTTC. Translated, it gives CAISDSYEQYF.

The V gene is TRBV5-6, the J gene TRBJ1-2; D unresolved. Germline V gives CDR1 SGHDT, CDR2 YYEEEE. There are 14 residues in the CDR3. V was cut by 2 bases and J by 7 bases, with 15 bases left in between. This CDR3 reads CASSFEGFGGGYTF. The CDR3 DNA sequence: TGTGCCAGCAGCTTCGAGGGTTTTGGAGGTGGCTACACCTTC.

The chain links TRBV2 to TRBJ2-1; weak D call: TRBD2 (7 bases). This CDR3 is built from 13 residues. CDR1 and CDR2 (germline): SNHLY, FYNNEI. V lost 8 bases and J 5 bases, leaving 13 bases between the germline ends. DNA for the CDR3: TGTGCCAGCGGGGGGGGCTTAAACAATGAGCAGTTCTTC. It yields the protein CASGGGLNNEQFF.

Of note for this clonotype: One junction end disagrees with the germline gene, perhaps due to a read error. CDR3 protein: CASSPSSPQTGELFF. As DNA, the CDR3 is TGTGCTAGCAGCCCCTCCAGCCCCCAAACCGGGGAGCTGTTTTTT. The rearrangement links TRBV7-7 to TRBJ2-2; the D is unclear. CDR1 is SSHAT and CDR2 is FNYEAQ in the germline V gene (reference sequence). The CDR3 is 15 amino acids.

J is TRBJ2-3 and V is TRBV12-5, with D possibly TRBD2 on 5 matching bases. The germline V gene encodes CDR1 LGHNT and CDR2 FRNRAP. CDR3 length: 18 amino acids. Trimming pared 2 bases from V and 4 bases from J, leaving 22 bases between. CDR3 amino acids: CASGLQPGVPDGADTQYF. The CDR3 region has the DNA TGTGCTAGTGGTTTGCAGCCCGGGGTCCCGGACGGTGCAGATACGCAGTATTTT.

The chain combines TRBV6-2 or TRBV6-3 with TRBJ2-5; 10 bases map to TRBD2. The CDR3 is 16 residues long. Trimming cost V 5 bases and J 2 bases; bases outside gene matches: 8. The germline CDR1 and CDR2 sequences are MNHEY and SVGEGT. The CDR3: CASSPSGGLKQETQYF. CDR3 nucleotides: TGTGCCAGCAGTCCTAGCGGGGGCCTCAAGCAAGAGACCCAGTACTTC.

The chain couples TRBV11-2 to TRBJ2-3; possible D gene TRBD1, 5 bases. This CDR3 spans 14 amino acids. CDR1 and CDR2 from the germline V gene are SGHAT and FQNNGV. V lost 3 bases and J 1 base, leaving 8 bases between the germline ends. The CDR3 reads CASSFEQGTDTQYF. CDR3 DNA sequence: TGTGCCAGCAGCTTCGAACAGGGCACAGATACGCAGTATTTT.

The rearrangement joins TRBV4-2 to TRBJ2-1; D is perhaps TRBD2 (5 bases). V was clipped by 0 bases and J by 10 bases, with 16 bases between them. The CDR3 covers 15 residues. Germline V gene data show CDR1 as LGHNA and CDR2 as YNFKEQ. CDR3 in DNA: TGTGCCAGCAGCCAAGATCCCGACCCACGAGGGGAGCAGTTCTTC. Its protein is CASSQDPDPRGEQFF.

This rearrangement joins TRBV10-3 to TRBJ2-2, with TRBD1 matching over 7 bases. V lost 3 bases, J lost 3 bases, and 7 bases stayed unmatched. CDR3 length: 16 amino acids. Per the germline V gene, CDR1 is ENHRY and CDR2 is SYGVKD. This chain's CDR3 is CAISEQDTGDTGELFF. The CDR3 region has the DNA TGTGCCATCAGTGAACAGGATACAGGGGACACCGGGGAGCTGTTTTTT.

The chain carries TRBV3-1 and TRBJ2-3; 9 nucleotides match TRBD2. The CDR3 covers 18 residues. Germline V gene data show CDR1 as LGHDT and CDR2 as YNNKEL (reference sequence). V shed 2 bases, J shed 2 bases, and the junction held 11 bases outside the gene matches. The chain's CDR3 is CASSQYILRLADTDTQYF. In nucleotides, the CDR3 is TGTGCCAGCAGCCAATACATACTTCGACTAGCGGACACAGATACGCAGTATTTT.

The chain couples TRBV3-1 to TRBJ2-3; D is perhaps TRBD2 (5 bases). V gave up 4 bases and J gave up 1 base, with 18 bases separating them. Germline lookup yields CDR1 LGHDT and CDR2 YNNKEL (reference sequence). This CDR3 has 17 amino acids. CDR3 sequence: CASSPLRLGSGTDTQYF. CDR3 DNA: TGTGCCAGCAGCCCCCTGAGGTTAGGGAGCGGCACAGATACGCAGTATTTT.

This chain connects TRBV11-2 to TRBJ2-1; 7 positions match TRBD1. Germline V gene sequence: CDR1 SGHAT, CDR2 FQNNGV. V shed 3 bases, J shed 8 bases, and the junction held 7 bases outside the gene matches. The CDR3 loop spans 14 amino acids. CDR3 sequence: CASSLGQPMDEQFF. The CDR3 DNA reads as TGTGCCAGCAGCTTGGGACAGCCTATGGATGAGCAGTTCTTC. Full variable domain (rest looked up from reference TRBV11-2 and TRBJ2-1): EAGVAQSPRYKIIEKRQSVAFWCNPISGHATLYWYQQILGQGPKLLIQFQNNGVVDDSQLPKDRFSAERLKGVDSTLKIQPAKLEDSAVYLCASSLGQPMDEQFFGPGTRLTVL.

V is TRBV6-2 or TRBV6-3 and J is TRBJ1-1; D not resolved. V lost 4 bases and J lost 6, with 9 bases in between. CDR3 size: 12 residues. The V gene's germline CDR1 is MNHEY and CDR2 SVGEGT. The CDR3: CASSLKGSEAFF. CDR3 sequence (DNA): TGTGCCAGCAGTTTAAAAGGGTCTGAAGCTTTCTTT.

The V gene is TRBV18, the J gene TRBJ1-4; D possibly corresponds to TRBD1 (6 bases). The CDR3 runs to 14 residues. CDR1 and CDR2 from the germline V gene are KGHSH and LQKENI. Trimming left V 8 bases short and J 5 bases short, with 15 bases between. The CDR3 spells CASATGTSNEKLFF. In nucleotides, the CDR3 is TGTGCCAGCGCGACCGGGACAAGCAATGAAAAACTGTTTTTT.

The genes are TRBV7-9 and TRBJ2-5, with D perhaps matching TRBD1 (5 bases). The CDR3 totals 15 residues. The V end lost 4 bases, the J end lost 11 bases, and 23 bases lay between the germline ends. Germline assignment: CDR1 SEHNR and CDR2 FQNEAQ (reference sequence). CDR3 sequence (DNA): TGTGCCAGCAGCTCCTTCGAGACAGTACCTAGAGAGCAGTACTTC. This gives the protein CASSSFETVPREQYF.

The J gene is TRBJ2-5, the V gene TRBV20-1, with D possibly matching TRBD1 (6 bases). Germline V CDR1 and CDR2: DFQATT, SNEGSKA (reference sequence). V was clipped by 4 bases and J by 11 bases, with 20 bases between them. The CDR3 loop spans 13 amino acids. The CDR3 loop reads CSAKDRSLREQYF. CDR3 DNA: TGCAGTGCTAAGGACAGATCCCTACGAGAGCAGTACTTC.